The rows below give T cell receptor beta chains drawn from one sample of a study of T cells in Graves' hyperthyroidism and ophthalmopathy. MiXCR, run by TCRdb on the multiplex PCR reads, gives a single entry per CDR3 protein. The table shows some 490,000 distinct CDR3 sequences, with approximately 22% occurring only once. What was sequenced was blood. The receptors stem from a woman aged 70-85 years with Graves' ophthalmopathy. Both conserved end residues are trimmed from each CDR3.

v_call	j_call	cdr3_aa
TRBV4-3	TRBJ2-5	ASSQVDDGLQETQY
TRBV19	TRBJ1-1	ASSSHTGTGSAEAF
TRBV24-1	TRBJ2-1	ATSDLLGSGAGGRNEQF
TRBV9	TRBJ2-2	ASSTAGGDFTGELF
TRBV28	TRBJ2-1	ASSPGGGGGYNEQF
TRBV19	TRBJ2-1	ASSIGARPSSYNEQF
TRBV6-1	TRBJ2-5	ASSEGPPTRQETQY
TRBV20-1	TRBJ1-1	SARDARGNTEAF
TRBV2	TRBJ2-5	ASSRGRGARRGETQY
TRBV10-3	TRBJ2-7	AISGGPGGGYEQY
TRBV28	TRBJ2-7	ASSLPSGTAYEQY
TRBV12-5	TRBJ2-1	ASGRTVGVDEQF
TRBV20-1	TRBJ2-1	SASGSLDEQF
TRBV28	TRBJ1-1	ASSSWVGGQTEAF
TRBV20-1	TRBJ2-5	SARGTSGSRVETQY
TRBV2	TRBJ1-5	ASSRTGNNQPQH
TRBV4-1	TRBJ2-3	ASSQGSLAGGSGTDTQY
TRBV11-3	TRBJ2-1	ASSQGTSEVYEQF
TRBV12-3/TRBV12-4	TRBJ2-5	ASTETGPGETQY
TRBV4-1	TRBJ2-1	ASSEHSGRALNEQF
TRBV20-1	TRBJ2-4	SARTTGGAWNIQY
TRBV20-1	TRBJ2-1	SAPSGLAGVPNEQF
TRBV6-5	TRBJ2-1	ASSYEAASRNEQF
TRBV7-3	TRBJ2-2	ASSTSGRSGGELF
TRBV19	TRBJ2-7	ATQGDEYEQY
TRBV3-1	TRBJ1-2	ASSRNLRVNYGYT
TRBV28	TRBJ2-5	ASSLLAGQQKY
TRBV6-1	TRBJ2-7	ASKDGRNYEQY
TRBV20-1	TRBJ2-2	SAPWDANTGELF
TRBV12-5	TRBJ2-1	ASGLARDRDNEQF
TRBV19	TRBJ1-2	ASSLGQGSNYGYT
TRBV29-1	TRBJ2-3	SVMDRRTDTQY
TRBV30	TRBJ1-6	AWSFGTEKPLH
TRBV4-1	TRBJ2-7	ASSQLARDRGKGQY
TRBV7-2	TRBJ1-3	ASSLSATGNTIY
TRBV20-1	TRBJ2-1	SAHLREFYNEQF
TRBV4-3	TRBJ2-1	ASSQDLGLAGGEQF
TRBV6-1	TRBJ2-7	ASRVERGGSYEQY
TRBV12-3/TRBV12-4	TRBJ2-5	ASKPKVSVNGPETQY